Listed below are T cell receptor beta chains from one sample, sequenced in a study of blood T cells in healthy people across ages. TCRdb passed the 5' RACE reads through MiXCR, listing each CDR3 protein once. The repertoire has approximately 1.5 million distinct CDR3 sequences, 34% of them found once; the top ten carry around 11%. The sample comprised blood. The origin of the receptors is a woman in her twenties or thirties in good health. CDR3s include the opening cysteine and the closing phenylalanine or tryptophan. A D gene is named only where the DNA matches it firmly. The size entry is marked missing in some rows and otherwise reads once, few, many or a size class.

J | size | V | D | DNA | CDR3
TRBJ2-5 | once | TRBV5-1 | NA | TGCACCAGCAGCTTGGCCGGTTGGGGTCAAGAGACCCAGTACTTC | CTSSLAGWGQETQYF
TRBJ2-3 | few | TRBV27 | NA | TGTGCCAGCAGGAAGGACCGGCTTGGGTCAGATACGCAGTATTTT | CASRKDRLGSDTQYF
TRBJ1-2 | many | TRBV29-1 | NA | TGCAGCGTTGAAGAGGCGACAGTGGGGTTAGGAGGCTACACCTTC | CSVEEATVGLGGYTF
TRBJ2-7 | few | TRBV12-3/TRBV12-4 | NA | TGTGCCAGCAGTCCCGGACCGGAACTGTACTTC | CASSPGPELYF
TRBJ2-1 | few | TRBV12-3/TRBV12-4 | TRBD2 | TGTGCCAGCAGCTTAAGCGGGAGGGCCGACAATGAGCAGTTCTTC | CASSLSGRADNEQFF
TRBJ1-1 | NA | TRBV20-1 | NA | TGCAGTGCTGGGACGGATCTCACTGAAGCTTTCTTT | CSAGTDLTEAFF
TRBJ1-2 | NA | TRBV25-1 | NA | TGTGCCAGCAGTCATCCTTTATCGCGTTCTGGCTACACCTTC | CASSHPLSRSGYTF
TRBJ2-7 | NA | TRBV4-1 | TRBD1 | TGCGCCAGCAGCCAATTATTCGTTTTAGGGACAGGGGGCTACGAGCAGTACTTC | CASSQLFVLGTGGYEQYF
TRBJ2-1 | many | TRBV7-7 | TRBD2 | TGTGCCAGCAGCTTAGGGATGACGGGAGGGGAGCAGTTCTTC | CASSLGMTGGEQFF
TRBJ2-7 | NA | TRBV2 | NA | TGTGCCAGCAGTGACCACAGGGTCGGGTCCTACGAGCAGTACTTC | CASSDHRVGSYEQYF
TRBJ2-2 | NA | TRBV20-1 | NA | TGCAGTGCTAGAGGAGATAATCATTTTGGCAGGGGTACCGGGGAGCTGTTTTTT | CSARGDNHFGRGTGELFF
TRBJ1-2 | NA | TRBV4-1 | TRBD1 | TGCGCCAGCAGCCAAGATCAGTGGGGGACAGGGCCGTGGGGCTACACCTTC | CASSQDQWGTGPWGYTF
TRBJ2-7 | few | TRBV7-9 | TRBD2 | TGTGCCAGCACCTCTCTAGCGGGAGATGACGAGCAGTACTTC | CASTSLAGDDEQYF
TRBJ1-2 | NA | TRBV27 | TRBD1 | TGTGCCAGCAGTTTAATCAGGGGGCAGGATAGCTACACCTTC | CASSLIRGQDSYTF
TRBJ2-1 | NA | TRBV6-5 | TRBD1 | TGTGCCAGCAGTTACCAGGGGGACAGCAATGAGCAGTTCTTC | CASSYQGDSNEQFF
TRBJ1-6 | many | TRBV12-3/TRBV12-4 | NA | TGTGCCAGCAGCCCCCTATGGTCCTATAATTCACCCCTCCACTTT | CASSPLWSYNSPLHF
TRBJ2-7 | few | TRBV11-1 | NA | TGTGCCAGCAGCGAAAATTGGGCCGAGCAGTACTTC | CASSENWAEQYF
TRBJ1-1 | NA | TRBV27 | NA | TGTGCCAGCAGTTCCACTGGGAGCACTGAAGCTTTCTTT | CASSSTGSTEAFF